The subject of this entry is one T cell receptor beta chain. Its antigen remains unidentified. This sample's time point: blood 4 weeks post-SBRT, at nephrectomy. Noted treatment: 15 Gy SBRT to primary tumor, nephrectomy 4 weeks later. Nephrectomy followed 15 Gy stereotactic body radiation by 4 weeks. The entry originates in a study of radiation and T cells in renal cell carcinoma. General study results and limits: From baseline, blood top tumor clonotypes peaked at 2 weeks post-radiation. No pretreatment tumor biopsies were available for baseline clonotypes.

The assay was immunoSEQ multiplex PCR, and TCRdb's table has in-frame clones only and misses some. This sample has 120,000 to 150,000 clones, with around nine tenths found just once. The CDR3 runs 14 residues. V was trimmed by 3 bases and J by 4 bases, leaving 9 bases between them. Germline V gene sequence: CDR1 MNHEY, CDR2 SMNVEV (reference sequence). The origin of this receptor is a woman between 45 and 65 years old with renal cell carcinoma. This sample comprised blood, obtained from a patient whose treatment included radiotherapy and nephrectomy. The rearrangement uses TRBV27 and TRBJ2-2, with a tentative D call TRBD2 (6 bases). CDR3 DNA: TGTGCCAGCAGTTTCGGGCGGGGCACCGGGGAGCTGTTTTTT. Protein sequence: CASSFGRGTGELFF.